This T cell receptor (beta chain) was captured by sequencing in a study of blood T cell repertoires in COVID-19. Study background: The analysed material was cDNA or gDNA that came from T cells, B-cell-depleted T cells, or PBMCs.

Profiling relied on immunoSEQ multiplex PCR, and the TCRdb table lists in-frame clones only, not all of them. The data hold roughly 64,000 clones, with 80% to 90% observed a single time. The sample consisted of peripheral blood. This TCR derives from a middle-aged man with active COVID-19.

DNA for the CDR3: TGTGCCAGCAGGTGGGACAGGGGGCTCTCAGATACGCAGTATTTT. Translating gives CASRWDRGLSDTQYF. The chain has TRBV2 and TRBJ2-3, with 12 bases fitting TRBD1. This CDR3 is built from 15 residues. CDR1 is SNHLY, CDR2 FYNNEI, per germline. V lost 6 bases and J lost 4; bases outside the gene matches: 5.